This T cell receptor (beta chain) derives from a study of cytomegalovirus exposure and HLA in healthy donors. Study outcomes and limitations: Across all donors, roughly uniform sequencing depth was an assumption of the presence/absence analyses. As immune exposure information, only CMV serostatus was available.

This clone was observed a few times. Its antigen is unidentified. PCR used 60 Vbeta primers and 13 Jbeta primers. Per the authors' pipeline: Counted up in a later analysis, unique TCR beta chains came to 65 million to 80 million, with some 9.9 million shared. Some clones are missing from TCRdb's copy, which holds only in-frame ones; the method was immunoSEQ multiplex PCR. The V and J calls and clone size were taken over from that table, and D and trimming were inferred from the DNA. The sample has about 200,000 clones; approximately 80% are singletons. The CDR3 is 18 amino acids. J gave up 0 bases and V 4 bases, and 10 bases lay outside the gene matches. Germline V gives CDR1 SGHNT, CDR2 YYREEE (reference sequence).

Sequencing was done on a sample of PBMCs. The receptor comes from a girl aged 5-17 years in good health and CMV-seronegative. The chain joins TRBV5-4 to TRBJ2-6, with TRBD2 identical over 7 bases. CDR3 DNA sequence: TGTGCCAGCAGCCCCGGGCTAGCGGCTCTCTCTGGGGCCAACGTCCTGACTTTC. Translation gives CASSPGLAALSGANVLTF.